These 22 T cell receptor beta chains came from one sample sequenced in a study of T cell repertoires in cytomegalovirus infection. One entry per CDR3 protein, called by TCRdb with MiXCR from the reads. The sample has some 680,000 distinct CDR3 sequences, 35% seen once. Sequenced material: PBMCs. These TCRs come from a human donor in good health (CMV status not recorded). Some clones in this sample may be carry-over from other donors' samples.

Comments on this clonotype: Given the absence of the conserved phenylalanine or tryptophan at the CDR3 end, a read error is likely. The V gene is TRBV27, the J gene TRBJ2-1; D possibly corresponds to TRBD2 (6 bases). This CDR3 has 16 amino acids. The germline gives CDR1 MNHEY, CDR2 SMNVEV (reference sequence). The ends were cut back, 3 bases at V and 4 bases at J, with 16 bases in the middle. CDR3 region: CASSFLAEGSYNEQFL. The CDR3 DNA reads TGTGCCAGCAGTTTCCTCGCGGAGGGATCATACAATGAGCAGTTCTTA.

This clonotype has just a few counts. The chain combines TRBV7-9 with TRBJ1-4; weak D call: TRBD1 (5 bases). V gave up 5 bases and J gave up 0 bases, with 13 bases separating them. CDR1 is SEHNR, CDR2 FQNEAQ, per germline (reference sequence). The CDR3 runs to 16 residues. The CDR3 DNA reads TGTGCCAGCAGCGCCGGGACCGTTGCAACTAATGAAAAACTGTTTTTT. Amino acids: CASSAGTVATNEKLFF.

This clonotype has more than one count but fewer than ten. This chain connects TRBV19 to TRBJ1-2; 11 bases fit TRBD1. This CDR3 comprises 15 residues. Germline CDR1 LNHDA, CDR2 SQIVND (reference sequence). V was pared by 3 bases and J by 2 bases, with 2 bases of the junction left unmatched. The chain's CDR3 is CASSIRTGGNYGYTF. The CDR3 DNA is TGTGCCAGTAGTATTCGGACAGGGGGCAACTATGGCTACACCTTC.

The sample holds many counts of this clonotype. V and J are TRBV7-2 and TRBJ2-4; 10 bases align to TRBD2. Germline-derived CDR1 and CDR2 are SGHTA and FQGNSA. This CDR3 region has 19 residues. Trimming at V came to 2 bases and at J to 9 bases, leaving 19 bases not matched to a gene. The CDR3 nucleotides read TGTGCCAGCAGCTTAAGGGTGGCTAGCGGGAGCCCTAGCCAGGGCATTCAGTACTTC. It yields the protein CASSLRVASGSPSQGIQYF.

A word on this clonotype: This CDR3 fails to terminate in the conserved phenylalanine or tryptophan, so it likely reflects a read error. The limits of the CDR3 on the DNA are not certain, so only TCRdb's listed CDR3 is given. The CDR3: CASSQKTSGPSLHYVLNEQLL. V usage is TRBV4-2 and J usage is TRBJ2-1; the table names TRBD2, a call not compared with the DNA. From its first to its last residue, the CDR3 has 21 amino acids. CDR1 LGHNA and CDR2 YNFKEQ come from the germline V gene.

The rearrangement joins TRBV12-3 or TRBV12-4 to TRBJ2-2; weak D call: TRBD2 (7 bases). V shed 10 bases and J shed 6 bases, with 15 bases lying between them. The CDR3 is 13 residues long. The CDR3 is CAIAGAGAGELFF. DNA for the CDR3: TGTGCCATCGCGGGGGCCGGGGCCGGGGAGCTGTTTTTT.

This clonotype showed up just a few times. This chain uses TRBV6-1 with TRBJ2-3; unclear D gene. The CDR3 totals 13 residues. Germline V gene data show CDR1 as MNHNS and CDR2 as SASEGT. Trimming cost V 0 bases and J 3 bases, with 4 bases left between them. The CDR3 region is CASSEAGTDTQYF. The CDR3 DNA sequence: TGTGCCAGCAGTGAAGCGGGGACAGATACGCAGTATTTT.

V and J are TRBV12-3 or TRBV12-4 and TRBJ2-1; TRBD2 agrees at 8 bases. The V segment lost 6 bases and the J segment 2 bases; nucleotides outside the gene matches: 9. The CDR3 has 16 residues. The CDR3 reads CASSQLLAATYNEQFF. CDR3 coding DNA: TGTGCCAGCAGCCAGCTACTAGCGGCTACCTACAATGAGCAGTTCTTC.

The rearrangement uses TRBV3-1 and TRBJ2-4; 11 bases match TRBD2. Unmatched junction bases numbered 0, after V lost 1 base and J lost 1 base. The length of the CDR3 is 16 residues. Germline V gene sequence: CDR1 LGHDT, CDR2 YNNKEL (reference sequence). CDR3 sequence: CASSQVAGGAKNIQYF. The DNA of the CDR3 is TGTGCCAGCAGCCAAGTAGCGGGGGGGGCCAAAAACATTCAGTACTTC.

This clonotype has a count of ten or more. This sequence joins TRBV19 and TRBJ1-1; no definite D call. The CDR3 extends over 14 amino acids. The V gene lost 1 base and the J gene lost 11 bases, with 17 bases spanning the gap. Germline V lookup: CDR1 LNHDA, CDR2 SQIVND (reference sequence). CDR3 DNA: TGTGCCAGTAGTATAGTAGGAGCCGCGACTGTGGCTTTCTTT. It translates to CASSIVGAATVAFF.

The rearrangement joins TRBV5-6 to TRBJ1-6, with 10 nucleotides matching TRBD1. Trimming took 3 bases from V and 9 from J; bases not matched to a gene: 3. Per the germline V gene, CDR1 is SGHDT and CDR2 is YYEEEE. CDR3 length equals 14 residues. CDR3 sequence (DNA): TGTGCCAGCAGCTGGGGGACAGGGGTTTCACCCCTCCACTTT. Its translation is CASSWGTGVSPLHF.

This sequence joins TRBV28 and TRBJ2-4; D not certain. CDR3 length equals 14 residues. V gave up 6 bases and J gave up 6 bases, with 15 bases separating them. The germline V gene encodes CDR1 MDHEN and CDR2 SYDVKM. The DNA for the CDR3 is TGTGCCAGCAGCACCGACGGATTATTAAACATTCAGTACTTC. Protein product: CASSTDGLLNIQYF.

As regards this clonotype: A read error may account for a junction end that differs from germline. Here the CDR3 DNA reads TGTGCCAGCAGCCAAGAGTTCGGGCAGAGCGGGAGCTCCTACGAGCAGTGCTTC. Its protein is CASSQEFGQSGSSYEQCF. V gene TRBV4-2 combines with J gene TRBJ2-7; 8 bases fit TRBD2. This CDR3 spans 18 amino acids. Germline V gene sequence: CDR1 LGHNA, CDR2 YNFKEQ.

The chain couples TRBV5-3 to TRBJ1-1; a weak D match, TRBD1 (6 bases). TRBV5-3 has ORF status, its function being uncertain. The CDR3 totals 14 residues. Trimming left V 4 bases short and J 10 bases short, with 20 bases between. CDR3 coding DNA: TGTGCCAGAAGCCAGGGGCCCCCAGGTCGAGGAGCTTTCTTT. This translates into CARSQGPPGRGAFF.

This clonotype was counted between two and nine times. This rearrangement joins TRBV7-6 to TRBJ2-3, with 8 bases fitting TRBD2. V trimming: 0 bases; J trimming: 4 bases; junction bases outside the gene matches: 18. The CDR3 loop spans 20 amino acids. Germline CDR1 SGHVS, CDR2 FNYEAQ. The CDR3 reads CASSLALLWTGRGASDTQYF. The CDR3 region has the DNA TGTGCCAGCAGCTTAGCTTTGTTGTGGACGGGGCGGGGGGCCTCAGATACGCAGTATTTT.

In this sample, this clonotype turned up a few times. This sequence joins TRBV29-1 and TRBJ1-3; TRBD1 might be the D (5 bases). The CDR3 sequence is 14 residues long. CDR1 SQVTM and CDR2 ANQGSEA come from the germline V gene. V was pared by 3 bases and J by 2 bases, with 11 bases between. This chain's CDR3 is CSVEWGTAGNTIYF. The CDR3 DNA follows: TGCAGCGTTGAGTGGGGGACGGCTGGAAACACCATATATTTT.

Regarding this clonotype: This clone may be a read error of a much larger clone one base away. Lacking the conserved final phenylalanine or tryptophan, this CDR3 likely reflects a read error. The V call is TRBV7-2, the J call TRBJ2-5; TRBD1 or TRBD2 may be the D gene (5 bases each). This CDR3 contains 17 residues. Germline V gene sequence: CDR1 SGHTA, CDR2 FQGNSA. V lost 5 bases and J 4 bases, leaving 23 bases between the germline ends. As DNA, the CDR3 is TGTGCCAGCAGCCTAATCCCTACCGGGGCTAGCCCAGAGACCCAGTACTTA. Translating gives CASSLIPTGASPETQYL.

The V and J genes are TRBV5-6 and TRBJ1-1; D gene ambiguous. V lost 0 bases, J lost 8 bases, and 11 bases lay in between. The CDR3 covers 13 residues. Germline CDR1 SGHDT, CDR2 YYEEEE. The CDR3 here is CASSLGGSQEAFF. The CDR3 region has the DNA TGTGCCAGCAGCTTGGGTGGTAGCCAGGAAGCTTTCTTT.

V usage is TRBV12-3 or TRBV12-4 and J usage is TRBJ2-5, with D unresolved. V dropped 6 bases and J dropped 2 bases, with 13 bases sitting between them. The CDR3 is 14 residues long. The CDR3 reads CASSRPQEQETQYF. In nucleotides, the CDR3 is TGTGCCAGCAGCCGCCCGCAGGAACAAGAGACCCAGTACTTC.

This clonotype was detected once. V usage is TRBV20-1 and J usage is TRBJ1-6; D may be TRBD1 (5 bases). The germline gives CDR1 DFQATT, CDR2 SNEGSKA (reference sequence). V lost 5 bases to trimming and J lost 7 bases, with 15 bases between them. The length of the CDR3 is 14 residues. The CDR3 spells CSALWAGVNSPLHF. CDR3 nucleotides: TGCAGTGCTCTCTGGGCGGGGGTGAATTCACCCCTCCACTTT.

This chain uses TRBV6-5 with TRBJ2-5; D may be TRBD1 or TRBD2 (5 bases each). Between the trimmed V and J ends, which lost 6 bases and 1 base, there was a span of 12 bases. In germline, CDR1 is MNHEY, CDR2 SVGAGI. This CDR3 spans 14 amino acids. CDR3 sequence (DNA): TGTGCCAGCAGGCCCGGGGCGACCCAAGAGACCCAGTACTTC. It codes for CASRPGATQETQYF.

This clonotype has just one count. The V and J genes are TRBV6-4 and TRBJ2-7; possible D gene TRBD1, 5 bases. V was cut by 2 bases and J by 6 bases, with 23 bases left in between. Germline V gene sequence: CDR1 MRHNA, CDR2 SNTAGT. The length of the CDR3 is 17 residues. CDR3 nucleotide sequence: TGTGCCAGCAGTGACAGGGGCTCGCAGAAGTGGTGCTGCGAGCAGTACTTC. It encodes CASSDRGSQKWCCEQYF.